The clone carrying this T cell receptor beta chain is large (0.1 to 1%) in the sample. The antigen remains unidentified. This entry is derived from a study of metastatic and nonmetastatic thyroid tumors. Across the study: Where malignant and benign thyroid patients were concerned, repertoires were compared across blood and tumor or nodule tissue. Findings of the study overall: As reported, TCR beta diversity in blood and tumor was significantly higher in malignant thyroid tumors than in benign nodules.

This CDR3 spans 14 amino acids. V lost 5 bases and J lost 4; bases outside the gene matches: 7. Every patient was untreated before thyroid surgery. As processed by the authors: Differences in CDR3 between clinicopathological groups were drawn on to build a classifier intended to discriminate distant-metastatic papillary thyroid cancer patients. TCRdb re-clonotyped the PCR reads via MiXCR. These V and J calls derive from TCRdb rather than the authors' analysis. The data show about 5,000 clones, more than 25% seen once. The sequence was obtained from a female donor with papillary thyroid cancer or a benign thyroid nodule (not recorded which). Some clones in this sample may be carry-over from other donors' samples. Sequencing input: adjacent normal tissue. The chain uses TRBV12-3 or TRBV12-4 and TRBJ2-7; 8 bases align to TRBD1. The CDR3 loop is CASSDRGPEYEQYF. CDR3 DNA sequence: TGTGCCAGCAGTGACAGGGGTCCGGAGTACGAGCAGTACTTC.